This TCR beta chain originates from a study of PD-L1 blockade in urothelial cancer. At the level of the study: Individuals in the cohort had been given 0 to 3 earlier chemotherapy regimens.

Germline values: CDR1 SGHNT, CDR2 YENEEA. CDR3 length: 13 residues. V lost 7 bases, J lost 9 bases, and 5 bases stayed unmatched. The data were produced by immunoSEQ multiplex PCR, yet TCRdb's version contains in-frame clones alone and is incomplete. The data hold more than 45,000 clones, with about 72% observed a single time. The sequence was collected from a man in his 70s with urothelial cancer. This chain uses TRBV11-3 with TRBJ2-7; 14 nucleotides agree with TRBD2. Source: PBMCs, taken around atezolizumab (anti-PD-L1) treatment. The CDR3 sequence: CASNGLAGGAQYF. CDR3 DNA sequence: TGTGCCAGCAACGGACTAGCGGGAGGCGCGCAGTACTTC.